The 8 T cell receptor beta chains given below trace back to one sample, sequenced in a study of blood T cell repertoires in COVID-19. Sequencing was performed with immunoSEQ multiplex PCR; in TCRdb, only in-frame clones are kept and a portion is missing. The table lists under 85,000 clones, almost 85% of them singletons. Sequencing used peripheral blood. The receptors stem from a human donor in a cohort sampled during active COVID-19.

The rearrangement joins TRBV10-2 to TRBJ2-1; 15 positions agree with TRBD2. The CDR3 is 17 residues long. J lost 10 bases, V lost 5 bases, and 12 bases had no gene match. Germline V lookup: CDR1 WSHSY, CDR2 SAAADI. CDR3 sequence: CASSRGLAGGLPMEQFF. In nucleotides, the CDR3 is TGCGCCAGCAGTCGGGGACTAGCGGGGGGCCTCCCGATGGAGCAGTTCTTC.

The chain uses TRBV19 and TRBJ2-7; 10 bases agree with TRBD1. Germline assignment: CDR1 LNHDA and CDR2 SQIVND (reference sequence). This CDR3 has 14 residues. V lost 5 bases to trimming and J lost 6 bases; unmatched junction nucleotides: 7. The CDR3 DNA sequence: TGTGCCAGTAGTCTCGGGACAGGGGTTGCCGAGCAGTACTTC. It encodes CASSLGTGVAEQYF.

This clone was recorded only once. The chain has TRBV6-5 and TRBJ1-5, with 8 bases aligning to TRBD1. CDR3 length: 13 amino acids. The V segment lost 6 bases and the J segment 2 bases; nucleotides outside the gene matches: 0. Per the germline V gene, CDR1 is MNHEY and CDR2 is SVGAGI. The CDR3, as DNA: TGTGCCAGCAGGGGACAGGGCAATCAGCCCCAGCATTTT. Translated: CASRGQGNQPQHF.

The table lists this clone with a few counts. The gene calls are TRBV14 and TRBJ2-3; 8 bases are shared with TRBD1. CDR3 length: 16 amino acids. The V gene's germline CDR1 is SGHDN and CDR2 FVKESK. V shed 3 bases, J shed 1 base, and the junction held 6 bases outside the gene matches. The CDR3 loop reads CASSHLTGVGTDTQYF. Here the CDR3 DNA reads TGTGCCAGCAGCCACCTGACAGGGGTCGGCACAGATACGCAGTATTTT. The full variable domain, rest sourced from reference TRBV14 and TRBJ2-3, is EAGVTQFPSHSVIEKGQTVTLRCDPISGHDNLYWYRRVMGKEIKFLLHFVKESKQDESGMPNNRFLAERTGGTYSTLKVQPAELEDSGVYFCASSHLTGVGTDTQYFGPGTRLTVL.

The rearrangement links TRBV27 to TRBJ1-1; D unclear. The CDR3 consists of 13 residues. Germline loops: CDR1 MNHEY, CDR2 SMNVEV (reference sequence). Trimming removed 1 base at V and 1 base at J, with 4 bases between. As DNA, the CDR3 is TGTGCCAGCAGTTTATGGCAGAACACTGAAGCTTTCTTT. Residues: CASSLWQNTEAFF.

V and J are TRBV28 and TRBJ1-5, with D maybe TRBD1 (6 bases). The V end was cut by 5 bases, the J end by 3 bases, with 14 bases between. The CDR3 consists of 15 residues. The germline V gene encodes CDR1 MDHEN and CDR2 SYDVKM. The CDR3 bases are TGTGCCAGCAGTGAACCAAGGGGGTACAATCAGCCCCAGCATTTT. This gives the protein CASSEPRGYNQPQHF. Full variable domain (rest looked up from reference TRBV28 and TRBJ1-5): DVKVTQSSRYLVKRTGEKVFLECVQDMDHENMFWYRQDPGLGLRLIYFSYDVKMKEKGDIPEGYSVSREKKERFSLILESASTNQTSMYLCASSEPRGYNQPQHFGDGTRLSIL.

The chain recombines TRBV7-2 with TRBJ2-2; tentatively, D is TRBD1 (5 bases). V was shortened by 10 bases and J by 0 bases, with 12 bases between the two germline ends. The CDR3 covers 14 residues. Per the germline V gene, CDR1 is SGHTA and CDR2 is FQGNSA. CDR3 sequence: CATKGQPNTGELFF. CDR3 coding DNA: TGTGCCACAAAGGGGCAGCCGAACACCGGGGAGCTGTTTTTT.

A remark on this clone: The junction departs from germline at one end; a sequencing error may be responsible. The V and J genes are TRBV7-7 and TRBJ2-1; TRBD1 aligns across 8 bases. Germline V gene data show CDR1 as SSHAT and CDR2 as FNYEAQ (reference sequence). The CDR3 totals 14 residues. The CDR3 DNA reads as TGTGCTAGCAGCCCCAGACAGGGGTCTCGGGAGCAGTTCTTC. Translating gives CASSPRQGSREQFF.